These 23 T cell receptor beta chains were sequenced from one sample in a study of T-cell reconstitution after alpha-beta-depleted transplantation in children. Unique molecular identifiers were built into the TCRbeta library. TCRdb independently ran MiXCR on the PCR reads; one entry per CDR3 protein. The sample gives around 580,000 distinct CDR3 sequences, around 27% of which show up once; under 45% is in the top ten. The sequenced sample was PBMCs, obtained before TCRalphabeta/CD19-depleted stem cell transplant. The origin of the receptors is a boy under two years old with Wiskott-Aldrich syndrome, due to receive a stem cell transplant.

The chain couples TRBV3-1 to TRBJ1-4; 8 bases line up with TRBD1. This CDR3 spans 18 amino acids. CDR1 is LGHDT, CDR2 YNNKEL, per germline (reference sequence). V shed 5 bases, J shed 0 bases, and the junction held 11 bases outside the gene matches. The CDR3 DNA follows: TGTGCCAGCAGCGACCGGGACAGGTTCTTTGCAACTAATGAAAAACTGTTTTTT. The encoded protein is CASSDRDRFFATNEKLFF.

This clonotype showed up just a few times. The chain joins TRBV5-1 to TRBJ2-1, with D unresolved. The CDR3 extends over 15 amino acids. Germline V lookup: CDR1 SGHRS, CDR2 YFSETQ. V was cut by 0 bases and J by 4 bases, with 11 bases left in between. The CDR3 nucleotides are TGCGCCAGCAGCTTGGTAGGAGTGACTTACAATGAGCAGTTCTTC. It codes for CASSLVGVTYNEQFF.

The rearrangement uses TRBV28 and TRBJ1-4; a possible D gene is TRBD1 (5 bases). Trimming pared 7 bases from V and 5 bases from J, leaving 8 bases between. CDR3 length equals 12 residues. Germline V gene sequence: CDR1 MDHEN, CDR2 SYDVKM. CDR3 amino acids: CASTAGNEKLFF. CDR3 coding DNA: TGTGCCAGCACGGCAGGGAATGAAAAACTGTTTTTT.

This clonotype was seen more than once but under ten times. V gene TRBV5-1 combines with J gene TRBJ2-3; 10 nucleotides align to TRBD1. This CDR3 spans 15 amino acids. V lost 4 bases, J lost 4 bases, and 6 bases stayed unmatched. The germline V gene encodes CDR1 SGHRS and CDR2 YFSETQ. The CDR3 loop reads CASSPGTGVADTQYF. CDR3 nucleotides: TGCGCCAGCAGCCCCGGGACAGGGGTAGCAGATACGCAGTATTTT.

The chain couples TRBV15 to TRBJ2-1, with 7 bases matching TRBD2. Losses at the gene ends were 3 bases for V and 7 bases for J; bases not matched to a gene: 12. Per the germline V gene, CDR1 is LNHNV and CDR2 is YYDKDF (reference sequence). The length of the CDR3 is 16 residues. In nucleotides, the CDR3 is TGTGCCACCAGCAGGCCAGAGGGAGGGAGTAGGAATGAGCAGTTCTTC. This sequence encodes CATSRPEGGSRNEQFF.

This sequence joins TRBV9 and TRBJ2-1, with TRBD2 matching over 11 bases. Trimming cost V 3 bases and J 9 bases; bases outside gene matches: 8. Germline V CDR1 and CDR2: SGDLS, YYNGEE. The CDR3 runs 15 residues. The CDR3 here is CASSGSGRARGEQFF. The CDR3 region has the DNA TGTGCCAGCAGCGGTAGCGGGAGGGCCAGGGGTGAGCAGTTCTTC.

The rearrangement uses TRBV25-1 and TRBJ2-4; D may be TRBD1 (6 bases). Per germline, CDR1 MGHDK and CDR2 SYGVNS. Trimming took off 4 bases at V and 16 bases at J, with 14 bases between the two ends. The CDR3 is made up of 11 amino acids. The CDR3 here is CASSAGDNGYF. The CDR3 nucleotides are TGTGCCAGCAGTGCCGGGGACAACGGCTACTTC.

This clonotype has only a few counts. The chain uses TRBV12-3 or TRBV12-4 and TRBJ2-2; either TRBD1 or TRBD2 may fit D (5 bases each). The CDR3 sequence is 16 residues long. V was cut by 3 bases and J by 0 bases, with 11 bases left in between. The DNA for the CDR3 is TGTGCCAGCAGTTTTGGTGGGACCGCGAACACCGGGGAGCTGTTTTTT. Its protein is CASSFGGTANTGELFF.

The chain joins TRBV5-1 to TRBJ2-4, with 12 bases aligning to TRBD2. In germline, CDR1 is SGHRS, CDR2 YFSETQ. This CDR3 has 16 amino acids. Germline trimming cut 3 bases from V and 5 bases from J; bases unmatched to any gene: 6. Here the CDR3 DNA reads TGCGCCAGCAGCTCCGGACTAGCGGGGCCACAAAACATTCAGTACTTC. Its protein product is CASSSGLAGPQNIQYF.

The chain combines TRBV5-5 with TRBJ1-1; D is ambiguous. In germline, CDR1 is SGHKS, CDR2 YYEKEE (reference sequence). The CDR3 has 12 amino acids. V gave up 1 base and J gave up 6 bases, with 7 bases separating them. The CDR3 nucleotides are TGTGCCAGCAGCTTGTTAAGTTCTGAAGCTTTCTTT. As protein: CASSLLSSEAFF.

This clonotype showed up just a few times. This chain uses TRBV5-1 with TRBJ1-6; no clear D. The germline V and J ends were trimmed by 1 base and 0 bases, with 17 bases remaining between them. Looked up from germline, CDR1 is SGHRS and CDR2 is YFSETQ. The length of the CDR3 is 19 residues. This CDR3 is CASSLQVADASSYNSPLHF. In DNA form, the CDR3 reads TGCGCCAGCAGCTTGCAGGTGGCCGACGCAAGCTCCTATAATTCACCCCTCCACTTT.

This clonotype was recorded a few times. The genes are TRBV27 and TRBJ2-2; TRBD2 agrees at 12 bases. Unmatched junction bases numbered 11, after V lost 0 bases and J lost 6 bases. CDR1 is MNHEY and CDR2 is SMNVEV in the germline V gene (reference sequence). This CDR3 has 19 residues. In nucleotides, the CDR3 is TGTGCCAGCAGTTTATCGGTCAGGGGGCTAGCGGGAGGGCCCGGGGAGCTGTTTTTT. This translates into CASSLSVRGLAGGPGELFF.

CDR3 coding DNA: TGCAGCGTTCCCACTAGCGTAAACACAGATACGCAGTATTTT. Translation: CSVPTSVNTDTQYF. The V and J genes are TRBV29-1 and TRBJ2-3; 7 bases agree with TRBD2. J lost 2 bases, V lost 5 bases, and 7 bases had no gene match. CDR1 is SQVTM, CDR2 ANQGSEA, per germline. The CDR3 totals 14 residues.

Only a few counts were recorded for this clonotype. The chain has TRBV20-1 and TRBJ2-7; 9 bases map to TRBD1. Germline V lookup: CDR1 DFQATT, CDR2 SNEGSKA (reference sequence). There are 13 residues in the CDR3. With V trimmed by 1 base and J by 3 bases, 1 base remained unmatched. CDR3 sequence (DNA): TGCAGTGCTAGAGGGGACAGGGACTACGAGCAGTACTTC. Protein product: CSARGDRDYEQYF.

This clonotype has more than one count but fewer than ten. CDR3 sequence: CASSLSRVGRYEQYF. In DNA form, the CDR3 reads TGTGCCAGCAGCCTCTCGCGGGTGGGGAGATACGAGCAGTACTTC. J is TRBJ2-7 and V is TRBV7-2, with D possibly being TRBD2 (5 bases). Germline assignment: CDR1 SGHTA and CDR2 FQGNSA. There are 15 residues in the CDR3. Trimming removed 5 bases at V and 4 bases at J, with 18 bases between.

CDR3 DNA sequence: TGTGCCACCAGCCTGGTAGACAGGGCCAAAAACATTCAGTACTTC. It codes for CATSLVDRAKNIQYF. The V call is TRBV15, the J call TRBJ2-4, with D perhaps matching TRBD1 (6 bases). V lost 5 bases to trimming and J lost 1 base, with 12 bases between them. The germline V gene encodes CDR1 LNHNV and CDR2 YYDKDF (reference sequence). This CDR3 contains 15 residues.

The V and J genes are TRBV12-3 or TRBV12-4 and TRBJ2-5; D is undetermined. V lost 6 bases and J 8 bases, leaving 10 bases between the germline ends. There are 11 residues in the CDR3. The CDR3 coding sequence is TGTGCCAGCAGCTCCAAGTTAACCCAGTACTTC. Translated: CASSSKLTQYF.

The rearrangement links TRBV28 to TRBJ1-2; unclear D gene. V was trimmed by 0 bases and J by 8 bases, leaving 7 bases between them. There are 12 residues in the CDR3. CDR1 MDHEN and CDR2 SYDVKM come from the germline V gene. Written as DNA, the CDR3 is TGTGCCAGCAGTTTATGGTCGGCAGGCTACACCTTC. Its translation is CASSLWSAGYTF.

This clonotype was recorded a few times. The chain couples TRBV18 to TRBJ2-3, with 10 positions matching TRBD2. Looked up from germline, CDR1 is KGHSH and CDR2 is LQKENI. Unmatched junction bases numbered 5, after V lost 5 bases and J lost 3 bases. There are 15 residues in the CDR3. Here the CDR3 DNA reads TGTGCCAGCTCAAAACTAGCGGGAATTACAGATACGCAGTATTTT. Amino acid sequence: CASSKLAGITDTQYF.

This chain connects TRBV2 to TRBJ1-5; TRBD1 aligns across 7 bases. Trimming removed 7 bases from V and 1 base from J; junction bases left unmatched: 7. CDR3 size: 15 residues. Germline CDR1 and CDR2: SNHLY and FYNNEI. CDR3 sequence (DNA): TGTGCCAGCACATTAGACAGGGAGAGCAATCAGCCCCAGCATTTT. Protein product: CASTLDRESNQPQHF.

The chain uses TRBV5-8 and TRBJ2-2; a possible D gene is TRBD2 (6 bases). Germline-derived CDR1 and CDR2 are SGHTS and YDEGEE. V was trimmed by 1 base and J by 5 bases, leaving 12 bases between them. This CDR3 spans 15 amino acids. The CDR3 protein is CASSLFGSRTGELFF. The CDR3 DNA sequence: TGTGCCAGCAGCTTGTTCGGGAGTCGGACCGGGGAGCTGTTTTTT.

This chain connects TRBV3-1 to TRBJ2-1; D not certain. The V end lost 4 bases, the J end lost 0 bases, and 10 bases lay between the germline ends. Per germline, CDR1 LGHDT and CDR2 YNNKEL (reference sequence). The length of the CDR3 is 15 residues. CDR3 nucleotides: TGTGCCAGCAGCCCCGAGACGGGCTCCTACAATGAGCAGTTCTTC. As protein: CASSPETGSYNEQFF.

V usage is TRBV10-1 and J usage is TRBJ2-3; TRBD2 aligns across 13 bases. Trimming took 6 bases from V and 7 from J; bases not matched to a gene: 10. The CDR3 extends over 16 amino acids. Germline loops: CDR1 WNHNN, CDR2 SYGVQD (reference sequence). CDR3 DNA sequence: TGCGCCAGCAGACATGGACTAGCGGGAGTCGGGAATACGCAGTATTTT. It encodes CASRHGLAGVGNTQYF.